The 19 T cell receptor beta chains in this list originate from one sample, sequenced in a study of blood T cell repertoires in COVID-19. Libraries were prepared by immunoSEQ multiplex PCR; TCRdb keeps only in-frame clonotypes and omits some of them. The table shows over 120,000 clones, with approximately 88% occurring only once. Sequenced input: peripheral blood. The receptors derive from a human donor in a cohort sampled during active COVID-19.

The chain uses TRBV2 and TRBJ2-3; D is possibly TRBD2 (5 bases). Germline V gene sequence: CDR1 SNHLY, CDR2 FYNNEI. V was clipped by 8 bases and J by 2 bases, with 17 bases between them. The CDR3 has 15 residues. CDR3 loop: CASYFLGLHTDTQYF. Written as DNA, the CDR3 is TGTGCCAGCTACTTTTTAGGACTGCACACAGATACGCAGTATTTT.

The chain couples TRBV11-2 to TRBJ2-1, with D tentatively TRBD1 (6 bases). The CDR3 is 15 amino acids. CDR1 and CDR2 from the germline V gene are SGHAT and FQNNGV. Between the trimmed V and J ends, which lost 5 bases and 5 bases, there was a span of 16 bases. This chain's CDR3 is CASSKTGWVDNEQFF. The DNA of the CDR3 is TGTGCCAGCAGCAAAACAGGGTGGGTAGACAATGAGCAGTTCTTC.

The V call is TRBV18, the J call TRBJ2-2, with 10 bases that match TRBD1. CDR3 length: 17 residues. Germline CDR1 KGHSH, CDR2 LQKENI. Trimming removed 0 bases from V and 5 bases from J; junction bases left unmatched: 6. CDR3 region: CASSPPGQGSFTGELFF. The CDR3 region has the DNA TGTGCCAGCTCACCACCGGGACAGGGGAGTTTTACCGGGGAGCTGTTTTTT.

V is TRBV19 and J is TRBJ2-1; 8 bases are shared with TRBD2. Germline-derived CDR1 and CDR2 are LNHDA and SQIVND (reference sequence). The CDR3 runs to 15 residues. Trimming cost V 1 base and J 6 bases; bases outside gene matches: 5. CDR3 bases: TGTGCCAGTAGTATAGCCGACGGGACTAGCAATGAGCAGTTCTTC. Its protein product is CASSIADGTSNEQFF.

The V and J genes are TRBV7-9 and TRBJ1-4; D uncertain. The CDR3 is 14 amino acids. Germline lookup yields CDR1 SEHNR and CDR2 FQNEAQ (reference sequence). The V gene lost 5 bases and the J gene lost 7 bases, with 14 bases spanning the gap. The CDR3 nucleotides are TGTGCCAGCAGCCCAGACATATTTCCTGAAAAACTGTTTTTT. Its protein product is CASSPDIFPEKLFF.

Only one count was recorded for this clone. This rearrangement joins TRBV19 to TRBJ2-3; TRBD2 matches at 10 bases. The J segment lost 14 bases and the V segment lost 4 bases, leaving 6 bases of the junction unmatched. CDR1 LNHDA and CDR2 SQIVND come from the germline V gene (reference sequence). The CDR3 spans 12 residues. This CDR3 is CASSTGLAPVYF. The CDR3 bases are TGTGCCAGTAGTACGGGACTAGCGCCTGTGTATTTT. Filled out from reference TRBV19 and TRBJ2-3, the complete variable domain reads DGGITQSPKYLFRKEGQNVTLSCEQNLNHDAMYWYRQDPGQGLRLIYYSQIVNDFQKGDIAEGYSVSREKKESFPLTVTSAQKNPTAFYLCASSTGLAPVYFGPGTRLTVL.

The rearrangement uses TRBV7-3 and TRBJ2-5, with 7 bases lining up with TRBD1. From germline, CDR1 is SGHTA and CDR2 FQGTGA. V shed 5 bases, J shed 1 base, and the junction held 4 bases outside the gene matches. This CDR3 is 14 amino acids long. This CDR3 is CASSPDRAQETQYF. In nucleotides, the CDR3 is TGTGCCAGCAGCCCTGACAGGGCCCAAGAGACCCAGTACTTC.

The gene calls are TRBV10-3 and TRBJ2-7; 8 bases agree with TRBD1. The CDR3 has 16 amino acids. Unmatched junction bases numbered 10, after V lost 1 base and J lost 5 bases. Germline-derived CDR1 and CDR2 are ENHRY and SYGVKD. The CDR3 is CAISEYSGQGPHEQYF. The CDR3 nucleotides are TGTGCCATCAGTGAGTACTCAGGACAGGGCCCCCACGAGCAGTACTTC.

This clone was seen only a few times. V usage is TRBV11-3 and J usage is TRBJ1-6, with D unclear. Germline values: CDR1 SGHNT, CDR2 YENEEA. V lost 0 bases and J 8 bases, leaving 5 bases between the germline ends. The length of the CDR3 is 13 residues. The CDR3, as DNA: TGTGCCAGCAGCTTAGACCCGGATTCACCCCTCCACTTT. It yields the protein CASSLDPDSPLHF.

This clone has a handful of counts. The chain couples TRBV30 to TRBJ2-3; the match to TRBD2 covers 9 bases. This CDR3 has 14 residues. CDR1 is GTSNPN and CDR2 is SVGIG in the germline V gene (reference sequence). With 3 bases clipped from V and 1 base from J, the junction kept 2 bases outside the gene matches. CDR3 sequence: CAWRERGGTDTQYF. The CDR3 coding sequence is TGTGCCTGGAGGGAGCGGGGGGGCACAGATACGCAGTATTTT.

As DNA, the CDR3 is TGTGCCATCAGTGAGACCGGACAGGGCCTCAACTATGGCTACACCTTC. This encodes CAISETGQGLNYGYTF. V usage is TRBV10-3 and J usage is TRBJ1-2; 8 positions agree with TRBD1. V lost 2 bases and J lost 2; bases outside the gene matches: 7. The CDR3 is 16 amino acids. The germline CDR1 and CDR2 sequences are ENHRY and SYGVKD.

This sequence joins TRBV12-5 and TRBJ1-1; 7 nucleotides line up with TRBD1. The trim removed 5 bases at V and 4 bases at J, leaving 4 bases unmatched. This CDR3 comprises 13 residues. Germline CDR1 is LGHNT and CDR2 is FRNRAP. The DNA for the CDR3 is TGTGCTAGTGGTCAAGACAGGGCCACTGAAGCTTTCTTT. This sequence encodes CASGQDRATEAFF.

The chain links TRBV30 to TRBJ1-4, with TRBD1 matching 9 bases. The CDR3 extends over 15 amino acids. From germline, CDR1 is GTSNPN and CDR2 SVGIG (reference sequence). V shed 5 bases, J shed 5 bases, and the junction held 9 bases outside the gene matches. CDR3 protein: CAWCETGTGNEKLFF. The CDR3 DNA follows: TGTGCCTGGTGTGAAACCGGGACAGGGAATGAAAAACTGTTTTTT.

V is TRBV7-8 and J is TRBJ2-3; D is unclear. The CDR3 is 15 residues long. V dropped 3 bases and J dropped 2 bases, with 12 bases sitting between them. Germline CDR1 reads SGHVS; CDR2 reads FQNEAQ. In DNA form, the CDR3 reads TGTGCCAGCAGCTTTAGATACGCTTACACAGATACGCAGTATTTT. Amino acid sequence: CASSFRYAYTDTQYF.

The CDR3 DNA reads as TGTGCCAGCAGTTCCGGACAGGGAGTCAACACCATATATTTT. Translation gives CASSSGQGVNTIYF. This chain links TRBV3-1 (or the pseudogene TRBV3-2) with TRBJ1-3; 8 bases are a match to TRBD1. The trim removed 6 bases at V and 7 bases at J, leaving 8 bases unmatched. The CDR3 totals 14 residues. Germline V lookup: CDR1 LGHDT, CDR2 YNNKEL (reference sequence).

This chain joins TRBV7-9 and TRBJ2-3; no firm D call. This CDR3 comprises 12 residues. Germline V gene lookup returns CDR1 SEHNR and CDR2 FQNEAQ (reference sequence). Deletions cut 5 bases from V and 4 bases from J, with 7 bases between. The CDR3 reads CASSPEADTQYF. CDR3 sequence (DNA): TGTGCCAGCAGCCCAGAGGCAGATACGCAGTATTTT.

This chain joins TRBV9 and TRBJ1-4; D is ambiguous. There are 15 residues in the CDR3. Germline CDR1 SGDLS, CDR2 YYNGEE. Trimming pared 2 bases from V and 6 bases from J, leaving 14 bases between. CDR3 region: CASSVRVLPHEKLFF. CDR3 nucleotides: TGTGCCAGCAGCGTCCGGGTCCTACCCCATGAAAAACTGTTTTTT.

The CDR3 coding sequence is TGTGCCAGCAGCCAAGATTTAAGCGGTTACGGGGGCGGGGGCCCGAATTTTCTGGTAAGTGAGCAGTTCTTC. Translated, it gives CASSQDLSGYGGGGPNFLVSEQFF. The chain is built from TRBV4-2 and TRBJ2-1; D possibly corresponds to TRBD2 (7 bases). V gave up 0 bases and J gave up 9 bases, with 42 bases separating them. This CDR3 spans 24 amino acids. Germline values: CDR1 LGHNA, CDR2 YNFKEQ.

The V gene is TRBV19, the J gene TRBJ1-2, with D possibly matching TRBD1 (5 bases). CDR3 length: 12 residues. Trimming removed 3 bases from V and 6 bases from J, with 8 bases in between. The germline CDR1 and CDR2 sequences are LNHDA and SQIVND (reference sequence). The CDR3 DNA sequence: TGTGCCAGTAGTATCGCAGGGCATGGCTACACCTTC. Its protein is CASSIAGHGYTF.